One and the same sample provided the 6 T cell receptor beta chains below, sequenced in a study of regulatory T cells in long-lasting Graves disease (dated by TCRdb to 2020 to 2023). What this sample's time point label stands for: newly diagnosed GD, antithyroid drugs for less than 3 months. For both TCR sequencing and RNA sequencing, RNA was extracted from PBMCs in TRIzol. Library preparation was by multiplex PCR. TCRdb shows the sequencer as Illumina HiSeq 4000. TCR beta libraries were built with iRepertoire HTBI primers and Arm-PCR amplification of CDR3 regions. TCRdb handled the public reads itself, with Q25 trimming in fastp and clone calling in MiXCR, and kept productive beta chains. Each CDR3 protein appears once, grouped with its most common genes and DNA. Here the sample has 400,000 to 550,000 distinct CDR3 sequences; approximately 15% occur a single time. Roughly 17% of the sample lies in the top ten.

This same sample was also part of a study on T cells in Graves' hyperthyroidism and ophthalmopathy.

The sequenced sample was peripheral blood mononuclear cells (PBMCs), obtained at new diagnosis, from a patient treated with antithyroid drugs. The receptors were gathered from a woman younger than 45 with Graves disease. Donor details come from another sample of the same person, matched by shared clones.

This clonotype was found many times. The V call is TRBV27, the J call TRBJ2-7; D gene ambiguous. There are 14 residues in the CDR3. Germline values: CDR1 MNHEY, CDR2 SMNVEV (reference sequence). The V end lost 4 bases, the J end lost 0 bases, and 10 bases lay between the germline ends. The CDR3 DNA follows: TGTGCCAGCAGTTCGGATATCGTCTCCTACGAGCAGTACTTC. Translated: CASSSDIVSYEQYF.

A remark on this clonotype: This may stem from a read error, because a much larger clone lies one nucleotide away. The V and J genes are TRBV5-6 and TRBJ1-1; 9 bases agree with TRBD1. The CDR3 is 14 residues long. Germline CDR1 reads SGHDT; CDR2 reads YYEEEE. CDR3 nucleotide sequence: TGTACCAGCAGGCCCGGGACAGGGAGGACTGAAGCTTTCTTT. This translates into CTSRPGTGRTEAFF. The complete variable domain, with remaining parts taken from reference TRBV5-6 and TRBJ1-1, reads DAGVTQSPTHLIKTRGQQVTLRCSPKSGHDTVSWYQQALGQGPQFIFQYYEEEERQRGNFPDRFSGHQFPNYSSELNVNALLLGDSALYLCTSRPGTGRTEAFFGQGTRLTVV.

This clonotype was recorded a few times. This may be a read error: a much more frequent sequence differs by one nucleotide. V and J are TRBV29-1 and TRBJ2-1; perhaps TRBD1 as D (6 bases). CDR3 length: 15 amino acids. CDR1 SQVTM and CDR2 ANQGSEA come from the germline V gene. CDR3 in amino acids: CSVRTGTSSYNERFF. CDR3 DNA sequence: TGCAGCGTGCGGACTGGGACAAGCTCCTACAATGAGCGGTTCTTC.

At least ten counts were recorded for this clonotype. The chain carries TRBV6-9 and TRBJ2-7; D tentatively fits TRBD1 or TRBD2 (5 bases each). Trimming stripped 3 bases from V and 5 bases from J, with 20 bases between. The CDR3 runs to 16 residues. Germline assignment: CDR1 MNHGY and CDR2 SVAAGI. The CDR3 loop reads CASSYSRDRSGHEQYF. The CDR3 region has the DNA TGTGCCAGCAGTTACTCCCGGGACCGTAGTGGCCACGAGCAGTACTTC.

As regards this clonotype: A far larger clone is a single base away, which makes a read error likely. V usage is TRBV11-2 and J usage is TRBJ2-3, with 10 bases fitting TRBD2. Matching the DNA end better, TRBJ2-7 makes the J call doubtful. This CDR3 contains 17 residues. Germline CDR1 reads SGHAT; CDR2 reads FQNNGV. CDR3 coding DNA: TGTGCCAGCAGCTTAGATGCCGCGTCTAGCGGGAGTAATGAGCAGTACTTC. Translating gives CASSLDAASSGSNEQYF.

This clonotype was seen ten or more times. The chain carries TRBV18 and TRBJ2-5, with D perhaps matching TRBD2 (6 bases). CDR3 size: 15 residues. Trimming removed 3 bases from V and 4 bases from J, with 15 bases in between. In germline, CDR1 is KGHSH, CDR2 LQKENI. Here the CDR3 reads CASSPTGGAGETQYF. The CDR3, as DNA: TGTGCCAGCTCACCCACCGGAGGGGCGGGAGAGACCCAGTACTTC.